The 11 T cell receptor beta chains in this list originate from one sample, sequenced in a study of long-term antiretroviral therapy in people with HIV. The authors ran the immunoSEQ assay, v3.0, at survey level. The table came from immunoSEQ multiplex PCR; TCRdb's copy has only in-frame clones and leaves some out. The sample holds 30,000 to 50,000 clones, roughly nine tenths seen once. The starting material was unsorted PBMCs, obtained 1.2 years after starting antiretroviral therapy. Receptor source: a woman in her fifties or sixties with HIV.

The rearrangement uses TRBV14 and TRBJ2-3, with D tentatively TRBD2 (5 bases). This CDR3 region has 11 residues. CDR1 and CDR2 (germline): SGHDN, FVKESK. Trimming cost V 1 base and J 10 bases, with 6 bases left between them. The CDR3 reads CASSQVGAQYF. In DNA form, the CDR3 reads TGTGCCAGCAGCCAAGTCGGGGCGCAGTATTTT.

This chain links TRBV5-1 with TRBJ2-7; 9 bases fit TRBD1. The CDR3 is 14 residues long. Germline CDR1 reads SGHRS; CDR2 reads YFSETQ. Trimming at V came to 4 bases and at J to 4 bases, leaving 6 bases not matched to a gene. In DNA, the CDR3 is TGCGCCAGCAGCGAGCGGGACAGGGATTACGAGCAGTACTTC. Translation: CASSERDRDYEQYF.

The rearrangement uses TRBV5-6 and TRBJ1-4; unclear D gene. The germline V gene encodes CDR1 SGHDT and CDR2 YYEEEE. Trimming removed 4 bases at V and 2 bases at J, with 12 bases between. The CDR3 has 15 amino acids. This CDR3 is CASSPRAETNEKLFF. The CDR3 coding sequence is TGTGCCAGCAGCCCCCGGGCTGAGACTAATGAAAAACTGTTTTTT.

The CDR3 reads CSVEGTGEKLFF. For the CDR3, the DNA is TGCAGCGTTGAGGGGACAGGGGAAAAACTGTTTTTT. The chain links TRBV29-1 to TRBJ1-4; 9 bases map to TRBD1. CDR1 and CDR2 (germline): SQVTM, ANQGSEA. Germline trimming cut 3 bases from V and 8 bases from J; bases unmatched to any gene: 1. The CDR3 loop spans 12 amino acids.

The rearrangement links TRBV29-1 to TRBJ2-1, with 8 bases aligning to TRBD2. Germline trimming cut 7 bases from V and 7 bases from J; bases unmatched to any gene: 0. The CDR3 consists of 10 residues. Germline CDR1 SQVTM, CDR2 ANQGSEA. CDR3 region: CSAGGNEQFF. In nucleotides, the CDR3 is TGCAGCGCGGGGGGGAATGAGCAGTTCTTC.

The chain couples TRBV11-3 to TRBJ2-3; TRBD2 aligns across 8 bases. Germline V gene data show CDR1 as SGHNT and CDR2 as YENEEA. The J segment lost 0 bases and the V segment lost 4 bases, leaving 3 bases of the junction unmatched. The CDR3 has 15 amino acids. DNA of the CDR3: TGTGCCAGCAGCTCGGGGGGGTCTAGCACAGATACGCAGTATTTT. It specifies CASSSGGSSTDTQYF.

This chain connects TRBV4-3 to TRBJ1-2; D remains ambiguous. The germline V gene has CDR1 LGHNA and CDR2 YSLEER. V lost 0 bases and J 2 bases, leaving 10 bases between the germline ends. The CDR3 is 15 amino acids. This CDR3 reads CASSQDIGVNYGYTF. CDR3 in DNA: TGCGCCAGCAGCCAAGATATAGGCGTGAACTATGGCTACACCTTC.

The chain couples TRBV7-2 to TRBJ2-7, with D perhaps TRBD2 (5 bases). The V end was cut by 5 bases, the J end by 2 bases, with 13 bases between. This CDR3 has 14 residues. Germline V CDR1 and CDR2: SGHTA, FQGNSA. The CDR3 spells CASSLRGLTYEQYF. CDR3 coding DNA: TGTGCCAGCAGCCTACGCGGGTTAACCTACGAGCAGTACTTC.

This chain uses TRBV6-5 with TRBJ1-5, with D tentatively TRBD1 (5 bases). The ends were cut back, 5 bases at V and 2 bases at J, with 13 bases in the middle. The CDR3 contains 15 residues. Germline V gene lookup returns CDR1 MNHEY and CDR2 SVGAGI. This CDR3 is CASSNLGGGNQPQHF. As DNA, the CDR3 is TGTGCCAGCAGTAACTTAGGAGGGGGCAATCAGCCCCAGCATTTT.

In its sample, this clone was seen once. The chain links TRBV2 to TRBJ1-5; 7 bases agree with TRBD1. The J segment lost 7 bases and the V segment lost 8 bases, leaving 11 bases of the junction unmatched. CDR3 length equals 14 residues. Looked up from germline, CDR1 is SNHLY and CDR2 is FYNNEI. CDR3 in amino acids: CASGRQGKDQPQHF. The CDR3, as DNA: TGTGCCAGCGGAAGACAGGGTAAGGACCAGCCCCAGCATTTT.

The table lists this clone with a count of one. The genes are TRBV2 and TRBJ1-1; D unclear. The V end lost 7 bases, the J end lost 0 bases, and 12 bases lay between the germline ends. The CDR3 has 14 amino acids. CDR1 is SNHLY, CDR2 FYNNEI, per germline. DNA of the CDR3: TGTGCCAGCACCCCGGCAGGTCTGAACACTGAAGCTTTCTTT. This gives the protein CASTPAGLNTEAFF.